The 5 T cell receptor beta chains in this list originate from one sample, sequenced in a study of cytomegalovirus exposure and HLA in healthy donors. The PCR had 60 Vbeta and 13 Jbeta primers. Using immunoSEQ multiplex PCR, the repertoire was profiled, and TCRdb retains in-frame clones only, with some absent. This repertoire shows 75,000 to 100,000 clones, roughly 80% found once; its top ten account for over 3%. Source material: PBMCs. The source of these receptors is a man aged 35 to 55 in good health and CMV-seronegative.

This chain links TRBV7-2 with TRBJ1-1; 7 nucleotides match TRBD1. This CDR3 contains 13 residues. CDR1 and CDR2 (germline): SGHTA, FQGNSA. V lost 4 bases, J lost 7 bases, and 6 bases stayed unmatched. For the CDR3, the DNA is TGTGCCAGCAGCTCGGACAGGCCCGTTGAAGCTTTCTTT. This translates into CASSSDRPVEAFF. The variable domain in full, completed from reference TRBV7-2 and TRBJ1-1, reads GAGVSQSPSNKVTEKGKDVELRCDPISGHTALYWYRQSLGQGLEFLIYFQGNSAPDKSGLPSDRFSAERTGGSVSTLTIQRTQQEDSAVYLCASSSDRPVEAFFGQGTRLTVV.

The genes are TRBV27 and TRBJ2-1, with TRBD2 matching over 9 bases. The CDR3 sequence is 15 residues long. Germline V lookup: CDR1 MNHEY, CDR2 SMNVEV (reference sequence). V lost 0 bases to trimming and J lost 7 bases; unmatched junction nucleotides: 4. Here the CDR3 DNA reads TGTGCCAGCAGTTTATCTGCGGGAGGGCCTAATGAGCAGTTCTTC. Its protein is CASSLSAGGPNEQFF.

V gene TRBV5-8 combines with J gene TRBJ2-1; 13 bases are shared with TRBD2. The CDR3 has 18 residues. CDR1 and CDR2 (germline): SGHTS, YDEGEE. Trimming took 1 base from V and 2 from J; bases not matched to a gene: 6. CDR3 nucleotide sequence: TGTGCCAGCAGCTTGACCGGACTAGCGGGAGCTACCTACAATGAGCAGTTCTTC. It encodes CASSLTGLAGATYNEQFF.

The chain recombines TRBV2 with TRBJ2-6, with 8 positions matching TRBD1. CDR3 size: 16 residues. V was pared by 7 bases and J by 0 bases, with 5 bases of the junction left unmatched. Germline CDR1 reads SNHLY; CDR2 reads FYNNEI. In DNA, the CDR3 is TGTGCCAGCATACTGACAGGGGCCTCTGGGGCCAACGTCCTGACTTTC. Encoded protein: CASILTGASGANVLTF.

This clone was seen more than once but under ten times. The chain has TRBV7-2 and TRBJ2-5; no definite D call. V dropped 5 bases and J dropped 5 bases, with 15 bases sitting between them. From germline, CDR1 is SGHTA and CDR2 FQGNSA. The CDR3 is made up of 14 amino acids. In nucleotides, the CDR3 is TGTGCCAGCAGCCGCGGCCCCGGTAAGGAGACCCAGTACTTC. This gives the protein CASSRGPGKETQYF.